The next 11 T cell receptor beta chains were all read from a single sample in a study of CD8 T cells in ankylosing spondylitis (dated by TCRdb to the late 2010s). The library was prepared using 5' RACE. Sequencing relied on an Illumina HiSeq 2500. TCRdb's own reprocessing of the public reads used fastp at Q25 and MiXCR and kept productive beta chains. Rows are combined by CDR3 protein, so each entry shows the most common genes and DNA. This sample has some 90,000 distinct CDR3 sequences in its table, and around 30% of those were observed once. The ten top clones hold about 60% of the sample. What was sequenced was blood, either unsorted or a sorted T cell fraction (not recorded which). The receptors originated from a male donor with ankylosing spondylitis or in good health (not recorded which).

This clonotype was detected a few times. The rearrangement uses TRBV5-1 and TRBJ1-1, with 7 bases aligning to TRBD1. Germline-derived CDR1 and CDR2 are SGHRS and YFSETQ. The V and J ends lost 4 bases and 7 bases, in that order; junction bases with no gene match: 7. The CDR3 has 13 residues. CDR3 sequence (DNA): TGCGCCAGCAGCGCGGGACAGAATCTTGAAGCTTTCTTT. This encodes CASSAGQNLEAFF.

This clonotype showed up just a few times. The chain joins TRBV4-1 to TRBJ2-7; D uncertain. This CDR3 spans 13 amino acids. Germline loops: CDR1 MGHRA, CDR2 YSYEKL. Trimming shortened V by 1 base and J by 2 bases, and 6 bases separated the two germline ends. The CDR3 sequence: CASSQVGTYEQYF. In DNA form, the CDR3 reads TGCGCCAGCAGCCAAGTGGGGACCTACGAGCAGTACTTC.

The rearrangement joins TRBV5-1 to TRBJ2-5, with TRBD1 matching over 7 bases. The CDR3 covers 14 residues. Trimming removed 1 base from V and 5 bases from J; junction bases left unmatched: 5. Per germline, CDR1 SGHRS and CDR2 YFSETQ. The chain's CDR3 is CASSLQGEFETQYF. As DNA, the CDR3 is TGCGCCAGCAGCTTGCAGGGGGAGTTTGAGACCCAGTACTTC.

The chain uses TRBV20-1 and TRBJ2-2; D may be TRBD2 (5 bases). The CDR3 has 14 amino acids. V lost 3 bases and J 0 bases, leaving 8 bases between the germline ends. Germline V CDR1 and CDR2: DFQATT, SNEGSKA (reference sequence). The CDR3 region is CSASGSPNTGELFF. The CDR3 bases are TGCAGTGCTAGTGGGAGTCCGAACACCGGGGAGCTGTTTTTT.

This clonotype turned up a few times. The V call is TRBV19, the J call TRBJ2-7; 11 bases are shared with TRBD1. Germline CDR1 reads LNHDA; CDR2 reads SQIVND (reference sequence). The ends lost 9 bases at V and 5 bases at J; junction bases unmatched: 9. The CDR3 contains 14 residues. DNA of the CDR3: TGTGCCAGCAAAACCGGGACAGGGGGACACGAGCAGTACTTC. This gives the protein CASKTGTGGHEQYF. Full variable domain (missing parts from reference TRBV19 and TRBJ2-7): DGGITQSPKYLFRKEGQNVTLSCEQNLNHDAMYWYRQDPGQGLRLIYYSQIVNDFQKGDIAEGYSVSREKKESFPLTVTSAQKNPTAFYLCASKTGTGGHEQYFGPGTRLTVT.

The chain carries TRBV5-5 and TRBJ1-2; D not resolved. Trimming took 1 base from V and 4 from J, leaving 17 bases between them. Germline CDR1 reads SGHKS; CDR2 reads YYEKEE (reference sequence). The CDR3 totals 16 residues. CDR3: CASSLLPEETLYGYTF. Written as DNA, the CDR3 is TGTGCCAGCAGCTTGCTACCGGAGGAAACACTCTATGGCTACACCTTC.

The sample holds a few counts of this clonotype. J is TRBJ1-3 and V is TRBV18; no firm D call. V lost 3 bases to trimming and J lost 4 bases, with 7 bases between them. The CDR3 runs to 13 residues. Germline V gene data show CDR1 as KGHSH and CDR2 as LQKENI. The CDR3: CASSPLNGNTIYF. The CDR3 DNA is TGTGCCAGCTCACCCTTAAACGGAAACACCATATATTTT. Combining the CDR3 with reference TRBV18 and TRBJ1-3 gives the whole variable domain NAGVMQNPRHLVRRRGQEARLRCSPMKGHSHVYWYRQLPEEGLKFMVYLQKENIIDESGMPKERFSAEFPKEGPSILRIQQVVRGDSAAYFCASSPLNGNTIYFGEGSWLTVV.

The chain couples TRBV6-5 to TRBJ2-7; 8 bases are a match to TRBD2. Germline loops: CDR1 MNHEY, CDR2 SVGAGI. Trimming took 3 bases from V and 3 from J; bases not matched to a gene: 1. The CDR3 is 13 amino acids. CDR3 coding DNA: TGTGCCAGCAGTTATCGGGAGGGCTACGAGCAGTACTTC. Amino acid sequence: CASSYREGYEQYF.

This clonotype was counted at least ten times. Here the CDR3 reads CAINLKGSTGELFF. Here the CDR3 DNA reads TGTGCCATCAACTTGAAGGGGAGCACCGGGGAGCTGTTTTTT. The chain employs TRBV10-3 and TRBJ2-2; D is possibly TRBD1 or TRBD2 (5 bases each). CDR3 length equals 14 residues. V was shortened by 7 bases and J by 4 bases, with 13 bases between the two germline ends. Germline V CDR1 and CDR2: ENHRY, SYGVKD.

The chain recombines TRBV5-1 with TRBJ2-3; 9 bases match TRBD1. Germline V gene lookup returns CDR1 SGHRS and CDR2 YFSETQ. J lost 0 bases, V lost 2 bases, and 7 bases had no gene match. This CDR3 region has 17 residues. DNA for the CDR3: TGCGCCAGCAGCTTAGGACAGGGGTATCTAAGCACAGATACGCAGTATTTT. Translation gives CASSLGQGYLSTDTQYF.

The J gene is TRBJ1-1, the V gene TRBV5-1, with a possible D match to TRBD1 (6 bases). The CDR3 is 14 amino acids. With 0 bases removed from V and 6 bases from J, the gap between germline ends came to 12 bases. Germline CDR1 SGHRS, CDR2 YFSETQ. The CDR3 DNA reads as TGCGCCAGCAGCTTGGGAGGGGGTGACGCTGAAGCTTTCTTT. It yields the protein CASSLGGGDAEAFF.